This is a list of T cell receptor beta chains from one sample in a study of cytomegalovirus exposure and HLA in healthy donors. Clones were read by immunoSEQ multiplex PCR, and TCRdb kept only the in-frame ones, dropping some. This table holds about 200,000 clones, around 82% found once. The source material was PBMCs. These receptors came from a woman under 40 in good health and CMV-seronegative. The CDR3 runs from the conserved cysteine through the conserved F or W. Each record gives: J gene, D gene, clone size, V gene, CDR3 protein, CDR3 DNA. The D gene is left open where the match is weak. Only part of the rows carry a size: once, few, many, or a class if the clone is expanded.

>TRBJ1-1|-|-|TRBV6-1
CASGSGEAFF
TGTGCCAGTGGGAGCGGTGAAGCTTTCTTT
>TRBJ2-7|-|-|TRBV28
CASSFLAGVYEQYF
TGTGCCAGCAGTTTCTTGGCGGGTGTTTACGAGCAGTACTTC
>TRBJ1-1|-|few|TRBV6-1
CASSERQYLNTEAFF
TGTGCCAGCAGTGAAAGACAGTACCTGAACACTGAAGCTTTCTTT
>TRBJ2-1|TRBD2|-|TRBV18
CASSLTSGRALEQFF
TGTGCCAGCTCACTAACCAGCGGGAGGGCCTTGGAGCAGTTCTTC
>TRBJ2-3|TRBD2|-|TRBV5-5
CASSFRRGADTQYF
TGTGCCAGCAGCTTTAGGCGGGGGGCAGATACGCAGTATTTT
>TRBJ2-3|-|-|TRBV9
CASSETGNTQYF
TGTGCCAGCAGCGAGACCGGGAATACGCAGTATTTT
>TRBJ2-1|TRBD2|-|TRBV4-2
CASSQDGVAGGLYNEQFF
TGTGCCAGCAGCCAAGATGGCGTAGCGGGGGGGCTATACAATGAGCAGTTCTTC
>TRBJ2-7|TRBD2|once|TRBV19
CASSLRSLSGKTYEQYF
TGTGCCAGTAGTCTAAGGTCTTTGAGCGGGAAAACCTACGAGCAGTACTTC
>TRBJ1-2|-|few|TRBV5-1
CASSRSSGTPLGYGYTF
TGCGCCAGCAGTCGTAGTTCCGGGACACCCCTGGGCTATGGCTACACCTTC
>TRBJ2-3|-|-|TRBV6-6
CASSPSDTQYF
TGTGCCAGCAGCCCCTCAGATACGCAGTATTTT
>TRBJ2-1|TRBD2|-|TRBV7-9
CASSSSGRSYNEQFF
TGTGCCAGCAGCTCTAGCGGGCGTTCCTACAATGAGCAGTTCTTC
>TRBJ2-2|TRBD1|once|TRBV7-7
CASSLSGTDNTGELFF
TGTGCTAGCAGTCTCTCCGGGACAGACAACACCGGGGAGCTGTTTTTT
>TRBJ1-2|-|-|TRBV10-2
CASRDSYNYGYTF
TGCGCCAGCAGGGACAGCTATAACTATGGCTACACCTTC
>TRBJ1-1|-|-|TRBV5-1
CASSPQGNTEAFF
TGCGCCAGCAGCCCGCAGGGGAACACTGAAGCTTTCTTT
>TRBJ1-1|-|-|TRBV30
CAWMGGTNTEAFF
TGTGCCTGGATGGGAGGGACGAACACTGAAGCTTTCTTT
>TRBJ2-7|-|-|TRBV6-5
CASSYGAGRTYEQYF
TGTGCCAGCAGTTACGGGGCTGGGCGTACCTACGAGCAGTACTTC
>TRBJ2-2|-|-|TRBV30
CAWSPHRVFGELFF
TGTGCCTGGAGTCCCCACAGGGTATTCGGGGAGCTGTTTTTT
>TRBJ2-7|-|-|TRBV6-5
CASSYTWAGIGEQYF
TGTGCCAGCAGTTACACCTGGGCGGGGATTGGCGAGCAGTACTTC
>TRBJ2-7|-|once|TRBV30
CAWSGSRDSFSEQYF
TGTGCCTGGAGTGGTAGTAGAGACTCCTTCTCCGAGCAGTACTTC
>TRBJ1-1|TRBD1|-|TRBV27
CASRIRGLDTEAFF
TGTGCCAGCCGAATCAGGGGGCTTGACACTGAAGCTTTCTTT
>TRBJ2-7|TRBD2|-|TRBV6-5
CASRRSGATYEQYF
TGTGCCAGCAGGCGTAGCGGGGCTACCTACGAGCAGTACTTC
>TRBJ2-2|-|-|TRBV4-2
CASSLGVHSTGELFF
TGTGCCAGCAGCCTCGGGGTCCACTCAACCGGGGAGCTGTTTTTT
>TRBJ1-2|-|-|TRBV7-8
CASSLAGQIYGYTF
TGTGCCAGCAGCTTAGCCGGACAGATCTATGGCTACACCTTC
>TRBJ1-1|-|-|TRBV6-6
CASSYSQGMNTEAFF
TGTGCCAGCAGTTACTCTCAGGGGATGAACACTGAAGCTTTCTTT
>TRBJ1-4|TRBD1|-|TRBV12-5
CASGLSGTANEKLFF
TGTGCTAGTGGTTTGTCCGGGACAGCTAATGAAAAACTGTTTTTT
>TRBJ2-1|TRBD2|-|TRBV7-4
CASSLTSGSNPPRHEQFF
TGTGCCAGCAGCTTAACTAGCGGGAGTAATCCCCCCCGCCATGAGCAGTTCTTC
>TRBJ1-1|TRBD1|-|TRBV30
CASGVGGYTEAFF
TGTGCCTCGGGGGTAGGGGGCTATACTGAAGCTTTCTTT
>TRBJ1-1|-|-|TRBV5-4
CASSATENTEAFF
TGTGCCAGCAGCGCTACAGAGAACACTGAAGCTTTCTTT
>TRBJ2-7|-|-|TRBV5-1
CASSLGPIEDEQYF
TGCGCCAGCAGCTTGGGGCCCATAGAGGACGAGCAGTACTTC
>TRBJ1-1|-|few|TRBV19
CASSTGEYVGGRDTEAFF
TGTGCCAGTAGTACCGGCGAATACGTCGGGGGGCGCGACACTGAAGCTTTCTTT
>TRBJ1-5|-|few|TRBV7-8
CASSLVGSSLYNQPQHF
TGTGCCAGCAGCTTAGTAGGGAGTTCTTTGTACAATCAGCCCCAGCATTTT
>TRBJ1-1|-|-|TRBV4-2
CASSQDLISGFTEAFF
TGTGCCAGCAGCCAAGATCTTATTTCCGGGTTTACTGAAGCTTTCTTT
>TRBJ1-3|-|few|TRBV7-8
CASSLDRGNTIYF
TGTGCCAGCAGCTTAGATCGGGGAAACACCATATATTTT
>TRBJ1-1|-|-|TRBV30
CAWSRSDRLSTEAFF
TGTGCCTGGAGTCGCTCGGACAGATTGAGCACTGAAGCTTTCTTT
>TRBJ1-6|-|-|TRBV5-1
CASSRDVGGSPLHF
TGCGCCAGCAGCCGAGACGTGGGGGGTTCACCCCTCCACTTT
>TRBJ2-2|TRBD1|once|TRBV5-4
CASALTGIGELFF
TGTGCCAGCGCCCTGACAGGGATTGGGGAGCTGTTTTTT
>TRBJ1-1|TRBD1|-|TRBV19
CASTPGGTEAFF
TGTGCCAGTACCCCAGGGGGCACTGAAGCTTTCTTT
>TRBJ2-3|TRBD1|-|TRBV10-2
CASSEPGGLTGGPTQYF
TGCGCCAGCAGTGAGCCGGGGGGACTTACAGGGGGCCCAACGCAGTATTTT
>TRBJ1-5|-|once|TRBV7-8
CASSLVDQHNQPQHF
TGTGCCAGCAGCTTAGTTGATCAACACAATCAGCCCCAGCATTTT
>TRBJ1-3|-|-|TRBV6-1
CASSEGPGNTIYF
TGTGCCAGCAGTGAAGGGCCTGGAAACACCATATATTTT
>TRBJ2-7|-|once|TRBV28
CASRRVELYEQYF
TGTGCCAGCAGGCGGGTCGAACTTTACGAGCAGTACTTC
>TRBJ1-4|-|few|TRBV25-1
CASGRSGGTGEKLFF
TGTGCCAGTGGACGATCCGGGGGTACAGGAGAAAAACTGTTTTTT
>TRBJ1-1|TRBD1|-|TRBV5-6
CASRPTGGWTEAFF
TGTGCCAGCAGACCCACAGGGGGCTGGACTGAAGCTTTCTTT
>TRBJ1-6|-|-|TRBV7-9
CSSSFDSYSPLHF
TGTTCCAGCAGCTTTGACAGCTATTCACCCCTCCACTTT
>TRBJ1-5|-|-|TRBV9
CASSVAGRTDQPQHF
TGTGCCAGCAGCGTAGCTGGGCGGACAGATCAGCCCCAGCATTTT
>TRBJ1-2|TRBD1|-|TRBV7-3
CASSFGQGYGYTF
TGTGCCAGCAGCTTCGGACAGGGCTATGGCTACACCTTC
>TRBJ2-3|-|once|TRBV5-1
CASRPTGHASTDTQYF
TGCGCCAGCAGGCCGACGGGACACGCAAGCACAGATACGCAGTATTTT
>TRBJ2-7|-|-|TRBV2
CASSEVQGEEQYF
TGTGCCAGCAGTGAAGTACAAGGGGAAGAGCAGTACTTC
>TRBJ2-7|-|-|TRBV27
CASSYTLGYEQYF
TGTGCCAGCAGCTATACCCTCGGGTACGAGCAGTACTTC
>TRBJ2-7|TRBD2|once|TRBV7-2
CASSLSLAGGSYEQYF
TGTGCCAGCAGCTTATCCCTAGCGGGAGGCTCCTACGAGCAGTACTTC
>TRBJ2-5|-|-|TRBV30
CAWSAVWGAGSETQYF
TGTGCCTGGAGTGCCGTCTGGGGCGCGGGGTCCGAGACCCAGTACTTC
>TRBJ2-5|-|-|TRBV7-2
CASSYRGETQYF
TGTGCCAGCAGCTATAGGGGAGAGACCCAGTACTTC
>TRBJ2-5|TRBD1|-|TRBV29-1
CSVMTGEETQYF
TGCAGCGTGATGACAGGGGAAGAGACCCAGTACTTC
>TRBJ2-2|-|-|TRBV9
CASRIDGGANTGELFF
TGTGCCAGCAGGATCGATGGAGGTGCGAACACCGGGGAGCTGTTTTTT
>TRBJ1-6|-|-|TRBV10-3
CAIGAAESSYNSPLHF
TGTGCCATCGGGGCAGCCGAGAGCTCCTATAATTCACCCCTCCACTTT
>TRBJ2-2|TRBD2|-|TRBV7-9
CSSRTSGGTGELFF
TGTTCCTCCCGGACTAGCGGGGGGACCGGGGAGCTGTTTTTT
>TRBJ2-7|TRBD2|few|TRBV19
CASSIGGTRSCEQYF
TGTGCCAGTAGTATAGGCGGGACTAGGTCGTGCGAGCAGTACTTC